This T cell receptor (beta chain) stems from a study of response to subunit inactivated influenza vaccine. Study-level points and caveats: Only a handful of new T cells, the authors suggested, are recruited with each seasonal influenza vaccination.

This clonotype was found a few times. Antigen: not known. TCRdb analysed the RT-PCR reads with MiXCR anew, one entry per CDR3 protein. The sample holds hundreds of thousands of distinct CDR3 sequences, 12% to 15% seen once. This specimen was PBMCs from blood, taken less than 15 days before vaccination. The TCR comes from a man aged 45-65 years who received an inactivated influenza vaccine.

Here the CDR3 DNA reads TGTGCCAGCAGTGAGGGGACACCGGGCAAAAACATTCAGTACTTC. Protein sequence: CASSEGTPGKNIQYF. The chain carries TRBV6-1 and TRBJ2-4; possible D gene TRBD1, 6 bases. V was shortened by 3 bases and J by 3 bases, with 12 bases between the two germline ends. The germline V gene encodes CDR1 MNHNS and CDR2 SASEGT. The CDR3 is 15 residues long.